This is a list of T cell receptor beta chains from one sample in a study of cytomegalovirus exposure and HLA in healthy donors. Produced via immunoSEQ multiplex PCR; TCRdb's table is partial and in-frame only. The sample includes 150,000 or so clones, roughly 83% of them seen just once. Sequenced input: PBMCs. The receptors stem from a man under 40 in good health and CMV-seropositive. CDR3s leave out the opening cysteine and the closing phenylalanine or tryptophan. Each record gives: V gene, J gene, CDR3 protein.

v_call: TRBV29-1; j_call: TRBJ2-3; cdr3_aa: SVVSGGMDTQY
v_call: TRBV7-9; j_call: TRBJ2-1; cdr3_aa: ASSFGQGARDEQF
v_call: TRBV9; j_call: TRBJ2-1; cdr3_aa: ASSVEGGGFYNEQF
v_call: TRBV10-1; j_call: TRBJ2-1; cdr3_aa: ASSVGAGNEQF
v_call: TRBV6-5; j_call: TRBJ1-1; cdr3_aa: ASSPAGNTEAF
v_call: TRBV7-9; j_call: TRBJ1-4; cdr3_aa: ASSLGSGSTGGEKLF
v_call: TRBV5-1; j_call: TRBJ1-2; cdr3_aa: ASSTGTGAFYGYT
v_call: TRBV11-3; j_call: TRBJ2-3; cdr3_aa: ASSLAGGSTDTQY
v_call: TRBV11-2; j_call: TRBJ1-6; cdr3_aa: ASRPAGTGRFHPLH
v_call: TRBV9; j_call: TRBJ1-2; cdr3_aa: ASSGTGGDGYT
v_call: TRBV9; j_call: TRBJ2-3; cdr3_aa: ASSDPGRRTGDTQY
v_call: TRBV30; j_call: TRBJ1-5; cdr3_aa: AWAGNGNQPQH
v_call: TRBV6-5; j_call: TRBJ1-1; cdr3_aa: ASSYYRGTEAF
v_call: TRBV19; j_call: TRBJ2-7; cdr3_aa: ASSIGTDYEQY
v_call: TRBV2; j_call: TRBJ2-7; cdr3_aa: ASSPLAGGWQSSYEQY